This TCR beta chain was recovered during a study of blood T cell repertoires in COVID-19. On the study more broadly: Sources were T cells, B-cell-depleted T cells, or PBMCs; the material itself was cDNA or gDNA.

Per the germline V gene, CDR1 is SGHNT and CDR2 is YYREEE (reference sequence). Germline trimming cut 4 bases from V and 8 bases from J; bases unmatched to any gene: 10. The CDR3 contains 16 residues. The authors' processing: Estimates of nucleated cell counts were drawn from the amplification of reference gene primers. The repertoire was sequenced with immunoSEQ multiplex PCR; TCRdb's copy has only in-frame clones and lacks some. The V and J calls and the clone size are those of that table, but D and trimming were determined from the DNA. The top ten hold around 13% of the sample, which has approximately 100,000 clones, more than 70% seen once.

Sequencing was carried out using peripheral blood. V and J are TRBV5-4 and TRBJ1-6; 9 bases align to TRBD1. This clonotype was obtained from a woman in her seventies with acute or convalescent COVID-19. CDR3 bases: TGTGCCAGCAGCGCAGACTCAGGACAGGGGTATTCACCCCTCCACTTT. Amino acid sequence: CASSADSGQGYSPLHF.